These T cell receptor beta chains were read from a single sample in a study of cytomegalovirus exposure and HLA in healthy donors. Some clones are missing from TCRdb's copy, which holds only in-frame ones; the method was immunoSEQ multiplex PCR. The sample records 150,000 to 190,000 clones, less than 85% being singletons. Sequencing used PBMCs. The receptors stem from a woman aged 50 to 60 in good health and CMV-seropositive. Both conserved end residues are part of each CDR3. Fields, in order: V gene, J gene, CDR3 protein.

v_call: TRBV6-5; j_call: TRBJ1-1; cdr3_aa: CASSYQGMNTEAFF
v_call: TRBV14; j_call: TRBJ1-6; cdr3_aa: CASSQDRQGISPLHF
v_call: TRBV19; j_call: TRBJ2-4; cdr3_aa: CASRARADDLAKNIQYF
v_call: TRBV9; j_call: TRBJ1-6; cdr3_aa: CASSLAVDSPLHF
v_call: TRBV19; j_call: TRBJ1-2; cdr3_aa: CASSRGTVNYGYTF
v_call: TRBV5-1; j_call: TRBJ2-3; cdr3_aa: CASSLRETRSTDTQYF
v_call: TRBV30; j_call: TRBJ2-6; cdr3_aa: CAWTEDRAGANVLTF
v_call: TRBV19; j_call: TRBJ1-5; cdr3_aa: CASNGGNQPQHF
v_call: TRBV6-5; j_call: TRBJ1-1; cdr3_aa: CASSYSRAGGTEAFF
v_call: TRBV2; j_call: TRBJ1-4; cdr3_aa: CASQGTNEKLFF
v_call: TRBV6-1; j_call: TRBJ1-2; cdr3_aa: CASSDPRGQIYGYTF
v_call: TRBV5-1; j_call: TRBJ1-2; cdr3_aa: CASSQLPRTGGYGYTF
v_call: TRBV11-2; j_call: TRBJ2-1; cdr3_aa: CASSLDQTSGGSSYNEQFF
v_call: TRBV7-6; j_call: TRBJ2-7; cdr3_aa: CASSLSTGYSYEQYF
v_call: TRBV6-5; j_call: TRBJ2-7; cdr3_aa: CASTPGGVEQYF
v_call: TRBV11-2; j_call: TRBJ2-3; cdr3_aa: CASSLQQGSDTQYF
v_call: TRBV4-1; j_call: .; cdr3_aa: CASSQGATYEQYF
v_call: TRBV11-2; j_call: .; cdr3_aa: CASSVQGFSHEQYF
v_call: TRBV5-1; j_call: TRBJ1-1; cdr3_aa: CASSLRQGMGNTEAFF
v_call: TRBV4-1; j_call: TRBJ1-4; cdr3_aa: CASSQDRGENEKLFF
v_call: TRBV19; j_call: TRBJ1-2; cdr3_aa: CASSFAGSTGGGYTF
v_call: TRBV5-4; j_call: TRBJ1-1; cdr3_aa: CASSLGTGTNTEAFF
v_call: TRBV5-6; j_call: TRBJ2-1; cdr3_aa: CASSASSGGSYNEQFF
v_call: TRBV5-1; j_call: TRBJ1-2; cdr3_aa: CASSLTAGKYYGYTF
v_call: TRBV2; j_call: TRBJ2-4; cdr3_aa: CASSDTPSPTGTGAIQYF
v_call: TRBV7-8; j_call: TRBJ2-3; cdr3_aa: CASSPGGRPADTQYF
v_call: TRBV6-5; j_call: TRBJ1-2; cdr3_aa: CASTQTANYGYTF
v_call: TRBV9; j_call: TRBJ2-3; cdr3_aa: CASSLPGLAPSTDTQYF
v_call: TRBV7-2; j_call: TRBJ1-4; cdr3_aa: CASSLVGRGSSGNEKLFF
v_call: TRBV27; j_call: TRBJ2-3; cdr3_aa: CASSLLGGTDTQYF
v_call: TRBV19; j_call: TRBJ2-1; cdr3_aa: CASTPPRTSGVGNEQFF
v_call: TRBV25-1; j_call: TRBJ1-2; cdr3_aa: CASSGTGYGYTF
v_call: TRBV5-4; j_call: TRBJ2-3; cdr3_aa: CASNGGGTPDTQYF
v_call: TRBV5-8; j_call: TRBJ2-1; cdr3_aa: CASSLADSHEQFF
v_call: TRBV5-1; j_call: TRBJ1-2; cdr3_aa: CASSPDSGLSYGYTF
v_call: TRBV27; j_call: TRBJ2-1; cdr3_aa: CASSLEGGRGLSSSYNEQFF
v_call: TRBV5-6; j_call: TRBJ2-7; cdr3_aa: CASSLLAGFEQYF
v_call: TRBV6-1; j_call: TRBJ1-1; cdr3_aa: CASSDTDRGVNTEAFF
v_call: TRBV6-5; j_call: TRBJ2-2; cdr3_aa: CASRAPKGATGELFF
v_call: TRBV5-4; j_call: TRBJ2-1; cdr3_aa: CASSGGVSYYNEQFF
v_call: TRBV9; j_call: TRBJ1-1; cdr3_aa: CASSPRGVDTEAFF
v_call: TRBV5-1; j_call: TRBJ1-2; cdr3_aa: CASSLVAGAGGYTF
v_call: TRBV6-1; j_call: TRBJ1-2; cdr3_aa: CASSLTGSGYTF
v_call: TRBV27; j_call: TRBJ2-4; cdr3_aa: CASSQREGGNIQYF
v_call: TRBV5-1; j_call: TRBJ2-3; cdr3_aa: CASTEGGTDTQYF
v_call: TRBV27; j_call: TRBJ2-7; cdr3_aa: CASRRRAVTGNYEQYF
v_call: TRBV2; j_call: TRBJ2-1; cdr3_aa: CASSEFLAGGRQFF
v_call: TRBV6-1; j_call: TRBJ2-7; cdr3_aa: CASLWRAIDEQYF
v_call: TRBV2; j_call: TRBJ1-3; cdr3_aa: CASLLTPGSSGNTIYF
v_call: TRBV7-3; j_call: TRBJ2-6; cdr3_aa: CASSLSSGANVLTF
v_call: TRBV29-1; j_call: TRBJ2-3; cdr3_aa: CSVEDPAGGRDTQYF
v_call: TRBV30; j_call: TRBJ2-2; cdr3_aa: CAFNPSGGALTGELFF
v_call: TRBV13; j_call: TRBJ1-2; cdr3_aa: CASSPGTGGANYGYTF
v_call: TRBV29-1; j_call: TRBJ1-1; cdr3_aa: CSHKTGITEAFF
v_call: TRBV29-1; j_call: TRBJ2-5; cdr3_aa: CSPPADSGQETQYF
v_call: TRBV19; j_call: TRBJ2-1; cdr3_aa: CASSSLERKLYNNEQFF
v_call: TRBV7-2; j_call: TRBJ2-1; cdr3_aa: CASSLTSGEYNEQFF
v_call: TRBV5-6; j_call: TRBJ2-3; cdr3_aa: CASSSPRTPSTDTQYF